The subject of this entry is one T cell receptor (beta chain). What it binds is not known. The sample is drawn from a study of shared clonotypes between healthy human individuals. Each CD8 memory set brought CD45RO+ cells together with CCR7-negative CD45RA+ TemRA cells. Deep level was the assay's run setting. The repertoire was sequenced with immunoSEQ multiplex PCR; TCRdb's copy has only in-frame clones and lacks some. The sample yields 550,000 to 800,000 clones, 90% seen once. Overall study results and limits: Only blood was sampled; tissue repertoires likely differ.

The germline gives CDR1 MNHEY, CDR2 SMNVEV (reference sequence). V lost 7 bases to trimming and J lost 4 bases, with 19 bases between them. This CDR3 comprises 15 residues. Sequencing was carried out using memory CD8+ T cells from PBMCs. The subset denotes: CD45RO+ cells pooled with CCR7-negative TemRA cells. The source of this sequence is a man aged 18 to 29 in good health. Some clones in this sample may be carry-over from other donors' samples. The J gene is TRBJ2-5, the V gene TRBV27, with D maybe TRBD2 (6 bases). The CDR3 sequence: CASMDGGARRETQYF. DNA of the CDR3: TGTGCCAGCATGGACGGCGGGGCTCGGCGAGAGACCCAGTACTTC.